The source of this T cell receptor (beta chain) is a study of blood T cell repertoires in COVID-19. Looking at the study overall: There were acute and convalescent COVID-19 samples, and they came from the United States, Italy and Spain. Sample material is recorded as cDNA or gDNA derived from T cells, B-cell-depleted T cells, or PBMCs.

In the authors' workflow: Scientists estimated how many nucleated cells there were by amplifying reference gene primers. Profiling relied on immunoSEQ multiplex PCR, and the TCRdb table lists in-frame clones only, not all of them. V, J and clone size derive from that table, while D and trimming were established from the DNA sequence. The sample lists about 120,000 clones, about nine tenths seen once, with over 10% in the top ten. The V and J ends lost 5 bases and 1 base respectively, with 12 bases between them. Germline V gives CDR1 MDHEN, CDR2 SYDVKM. The CDR3 consists of 15 residues. The TCR comes from a woman in her 70s with COVID-19, enrolled during active disease. The sample taken for sequencing was peripheral blood. The chain uses TRBV28 and TRBJ2-4; possibly TRBD1 for D (6 bases). The chain's CDR3 is CASSPSGVAKNIQYF. DNA for the CDR3: TGTGCCAGCAGTCCCTCAGGGGTGGCCAAAAACATTCAGTACTTC.